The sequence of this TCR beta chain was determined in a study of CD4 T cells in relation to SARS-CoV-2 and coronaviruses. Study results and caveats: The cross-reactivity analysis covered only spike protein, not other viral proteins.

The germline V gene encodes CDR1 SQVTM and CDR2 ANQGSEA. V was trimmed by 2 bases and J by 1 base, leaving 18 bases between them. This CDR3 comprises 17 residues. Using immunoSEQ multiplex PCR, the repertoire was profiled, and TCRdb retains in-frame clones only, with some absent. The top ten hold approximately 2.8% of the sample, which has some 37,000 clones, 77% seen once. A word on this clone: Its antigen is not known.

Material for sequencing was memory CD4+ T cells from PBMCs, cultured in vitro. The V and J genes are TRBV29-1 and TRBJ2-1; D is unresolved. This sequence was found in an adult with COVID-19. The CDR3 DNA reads TGCAGCGTTGAACCAGCCCTTGAATGGGGATCCTACAATGAGCAGTTCTTC. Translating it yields CSVEPALEWGSYNEQFF.